The clone carrying this T cell receptor (beta chain) was seen ten or more times. The germline CDR1 and CDR2 sequences are SGHTA and FQGNSA. V shed 4 bases and J 3 bases; nucleotides not matched to a gene: 3. The CDR3 is made up of 14 amino acids. Genomic DNA served as template for TCR beta VDJ and CDR3 profiling. TCRdb called the reads again in MiXCR, with one record for every CDR3 protein. The table shows about 190,000 distinct CDR3 sequences, with around half occurring only once. This record belongs to a study of CD8+CD57+ T cells in acquired aplastic anemia. The J gene is TRBJ2-5, the V gene TRBV7-2; the match to TRBD1 covers 9 bases. Input material: sorted CD4+, CD8+, or CD8+CD57+ T cells (not recorded which) from PBMCs. The sequence was obtained from a human donor in good health, serving as a control. The CDR3 DNA is TGTGCCAGCAGCTCGTGGACAGGGGAAGAGACCCAGTACTTC. This translates into CASSSWTGEETQYF.